This T cell receptor (beta chain) was obtained from a study of T cell repertoires in cytomegalovirus infection. Turning to the study itself: Matching HLA type and CMV infection were both indicated by public TCR beta signatures.

Whole-study findings and limits: Totalled public TCR beta family frequency picked out people who carried CMV plus the relevant HLA. Dominating the ex vivo response were TCR beta clonotypes that were CMV-specific and HLA-C-restricted.

TCRdb processed the reads anew with MiXCR; each CDR3 protein has one entry. Of a few hundred thousand distinct CDR3 sequences listed, 12% to 15% are singletons. The table lists this clonotype with a few counts. Its antigen is still unknown. CDR1 and CDR2 (germline): MNHEY, SVGAGI. The V and J ends lost 3 bases and 10 bases respectively, with 7 bases between them. The CDR3 is 11 amino acids. The clonotype originates from a human donor in good health (CMV status not recorded). Some clones in this sample may be carry-over from other donors' samples. Sequenced: PBMCs. V gene TRBV6-5 combines with J gene TRBJ2-1; D not resolved. DNA of the CDR3: TGTGCCAGCAGTTATAGGTCCGAGCAGTTCTTC. Translating gives CASSYRSEQFF.